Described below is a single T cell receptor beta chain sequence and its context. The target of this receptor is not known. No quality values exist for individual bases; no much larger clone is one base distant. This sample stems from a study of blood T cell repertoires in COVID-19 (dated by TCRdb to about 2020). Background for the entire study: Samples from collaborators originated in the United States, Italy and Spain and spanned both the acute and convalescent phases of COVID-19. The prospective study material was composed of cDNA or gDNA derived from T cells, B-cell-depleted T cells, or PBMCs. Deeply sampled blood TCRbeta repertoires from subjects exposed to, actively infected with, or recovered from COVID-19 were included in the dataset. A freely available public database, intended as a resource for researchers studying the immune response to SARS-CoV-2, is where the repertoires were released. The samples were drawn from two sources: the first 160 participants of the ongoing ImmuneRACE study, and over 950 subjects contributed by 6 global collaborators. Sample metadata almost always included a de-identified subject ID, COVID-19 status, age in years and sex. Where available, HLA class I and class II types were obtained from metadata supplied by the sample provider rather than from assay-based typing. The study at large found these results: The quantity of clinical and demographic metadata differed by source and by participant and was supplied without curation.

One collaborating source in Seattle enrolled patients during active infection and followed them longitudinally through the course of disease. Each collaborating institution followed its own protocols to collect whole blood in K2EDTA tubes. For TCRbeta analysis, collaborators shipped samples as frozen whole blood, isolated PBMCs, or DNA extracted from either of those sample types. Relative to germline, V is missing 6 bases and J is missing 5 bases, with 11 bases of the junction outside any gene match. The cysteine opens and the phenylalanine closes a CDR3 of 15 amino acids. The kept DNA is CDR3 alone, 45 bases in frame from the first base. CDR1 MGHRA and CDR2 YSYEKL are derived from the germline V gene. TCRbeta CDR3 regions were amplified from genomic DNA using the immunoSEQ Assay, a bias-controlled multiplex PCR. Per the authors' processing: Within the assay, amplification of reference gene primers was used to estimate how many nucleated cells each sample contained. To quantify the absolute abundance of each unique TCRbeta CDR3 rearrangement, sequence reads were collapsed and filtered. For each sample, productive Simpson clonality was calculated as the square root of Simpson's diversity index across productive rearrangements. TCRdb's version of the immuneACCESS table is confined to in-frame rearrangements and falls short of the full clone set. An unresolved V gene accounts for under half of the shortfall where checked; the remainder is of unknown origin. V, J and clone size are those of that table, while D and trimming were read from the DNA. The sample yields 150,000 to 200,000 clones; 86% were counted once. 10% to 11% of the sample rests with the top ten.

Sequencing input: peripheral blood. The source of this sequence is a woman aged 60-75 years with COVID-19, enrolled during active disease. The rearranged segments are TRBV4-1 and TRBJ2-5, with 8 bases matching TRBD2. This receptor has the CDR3 CASRFSSGGMETQYF. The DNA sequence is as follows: TGCGCCAGCAGGTTTTCTTCGGGGGGGATGGAGACCCAGTACTTC.